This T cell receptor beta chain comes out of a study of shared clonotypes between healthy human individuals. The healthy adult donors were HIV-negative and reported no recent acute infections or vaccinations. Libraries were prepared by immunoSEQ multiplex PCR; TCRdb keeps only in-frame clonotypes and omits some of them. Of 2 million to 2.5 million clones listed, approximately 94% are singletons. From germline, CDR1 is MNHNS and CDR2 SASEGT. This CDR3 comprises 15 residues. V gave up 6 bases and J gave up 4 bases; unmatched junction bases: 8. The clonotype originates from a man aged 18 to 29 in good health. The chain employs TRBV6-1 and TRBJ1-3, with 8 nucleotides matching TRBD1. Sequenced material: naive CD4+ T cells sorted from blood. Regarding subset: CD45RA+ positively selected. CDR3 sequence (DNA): TGTGCCAGCAGGGATACAGGGGGGAGAGGAAACACCATATATTTT. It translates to CASRDTGGRGNTIYF.